The T cell receptor beta chain under discussion was sequenced for a study of blood T cells in healthy people across ages. The study's findings and limits: A roughly linear age-dependent decrease characterized TCR beta diversity per million T cells. In long-lived donors, naive CD4+ cell counts and diversity exceeded those of aged donors. Researchers said unsorted PBMCs prevented a conclusive naive versus antigen-experienced comparison.

The second PCR ran roughly 7 to 11 cycles with a sample-barcoded 5' primer and J-beta primers. Through a template-switch adaptor with 12 random nucleotides, each cDNA molecule received a tag. TCRdb re-analysed the 5' RACE reads in MiXCR, keeping a single row per CDR3 protein. The sample lists around 600,000 distinct CDR3 sequences, around 48% occurring once. This clonotype was counted between two and nine times. No antigen is known for it. The sample comprised blood. This sequence was found in a man aged 80 or over in good health.

The CDR3 bases are TGTGCCAGCAAGGAGGGGCTGTTCCTCGAGCAGTACTTC. It specifies CASKEGLFLEQYF. The rearrangement joins TRBV2 to TRBJ2-7; D may be TRBD2 (6 bases). CDR1 SNHLY and CDR2 FYNNEI come from the germline V gene. Trimming pared 7 bases from V and 6 bases from J, leaving 16 bases between. The CDR3 has 13 amino acids. Full variable domain (missing parts from reference TRBV2 and TRBJ2-7): EPEVTQTPSHQVTQMGQEVILRCVPISNHLYFYWYRQILGQKVEFLVSFYNNEISEKSEIFDDQFSVERPDGSNFTLKIRSTKLEDSAMYFCASKEGLFLEQYFGPGTRLTVT.